This T cell receptor (beta chain) was sequenced for a study of T-cell reconstitution after alpha-beta-depleted transplantation in children. This clonotype was observed a few times. During its preparation, the TCRbeta library received unique molecular identifiers. TCRdb re-analysed the PCR reads in MiXCR, keeping a single row per CDR3 protein. This table holds about 610,000 distinct CDR3 sequences, approximately 10% found once. Germline CDR1 is SGHVS and CDR2 is FQNEAQ. The V gene lost 5 bases and the J gene lost 10 bases, with 23 bases spanning the gap. CDR3 length equals 15 residues. The sequence was obtained from a human donor who donated a stem cell graft to a child with acute myeloid leukemia. Sequenced here: PBMCs from the stem cell graft donor, sampled from the stem cell graft. The chain is built from TRBV7-8 and TRBJ1-2; the D is unclear. DNA for the CDR3: TGTGCCAGCAGCGCCCGACATGTCGGTGAAACCGACTACACCTTC. It yields the protein CASSARHVGETDYTF.